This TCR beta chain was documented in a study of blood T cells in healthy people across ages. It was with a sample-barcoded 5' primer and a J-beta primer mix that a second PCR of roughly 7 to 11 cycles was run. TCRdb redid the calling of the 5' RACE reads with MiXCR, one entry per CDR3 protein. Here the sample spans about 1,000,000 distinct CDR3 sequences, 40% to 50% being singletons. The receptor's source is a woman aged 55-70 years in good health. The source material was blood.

CDR3: CATSDTQGPTPKGYTF. The CDR3 DNA follows: TGTGCCACCAGTGATACCCAAGGGCCCACCCCTAAGGGCTACACCTTC. The chain combines TRBV24-1 with TRBJ1-2; no firm D call. V was trimmed by 3 bases and J by 8 bases, leaving 21 bases between them. The length of the CDR3 is 16 residues. The germline gives CDR1 KGHDR, CDR2 SFDVKD.